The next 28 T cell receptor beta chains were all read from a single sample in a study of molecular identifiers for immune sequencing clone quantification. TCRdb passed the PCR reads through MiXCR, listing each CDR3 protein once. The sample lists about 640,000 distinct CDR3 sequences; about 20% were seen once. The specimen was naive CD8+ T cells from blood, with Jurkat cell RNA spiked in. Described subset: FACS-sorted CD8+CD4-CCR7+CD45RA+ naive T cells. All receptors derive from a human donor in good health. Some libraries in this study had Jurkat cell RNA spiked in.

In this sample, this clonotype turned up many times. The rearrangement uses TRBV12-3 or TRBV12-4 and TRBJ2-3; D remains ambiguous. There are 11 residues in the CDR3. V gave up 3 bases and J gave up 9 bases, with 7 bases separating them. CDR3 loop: CASSFELTQYF. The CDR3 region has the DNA TGTGCCAGCAGTTTTGAGTTGACGCAGTATTTT.

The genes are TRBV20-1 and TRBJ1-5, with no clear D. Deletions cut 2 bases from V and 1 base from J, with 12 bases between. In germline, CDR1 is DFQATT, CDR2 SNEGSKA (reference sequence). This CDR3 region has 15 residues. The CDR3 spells CSARSRWPSNQPQHF. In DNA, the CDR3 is TGCAGTGCTAGATCTCGGTGGCCGAGCAATCAGCCCCAGCATTTT.

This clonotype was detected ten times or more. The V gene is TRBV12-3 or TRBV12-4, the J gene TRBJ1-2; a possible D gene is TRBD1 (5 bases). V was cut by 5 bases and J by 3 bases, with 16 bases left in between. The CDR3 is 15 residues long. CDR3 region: CASSKQGFIYYGYTF. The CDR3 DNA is TGTGCCAGCAGTAAGCAGGGCTTTATATACTATGGCTACACCTTC.

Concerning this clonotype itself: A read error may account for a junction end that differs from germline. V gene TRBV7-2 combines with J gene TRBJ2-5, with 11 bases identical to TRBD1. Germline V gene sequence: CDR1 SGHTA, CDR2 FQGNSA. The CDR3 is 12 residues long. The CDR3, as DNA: TGTGCCAGCAGCGCCCGGCCGGGACAGGGGGTATTC. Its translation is CASSARPGQGVF.

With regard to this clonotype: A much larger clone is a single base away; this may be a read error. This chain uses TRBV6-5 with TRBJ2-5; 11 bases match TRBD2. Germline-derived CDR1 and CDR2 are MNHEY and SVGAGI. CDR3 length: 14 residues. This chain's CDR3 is CASNIAGGQETQHF. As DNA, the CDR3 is TGTGCCAGCAATATAGCGGGGGGGCAGGAGACCCAGCACTTC.

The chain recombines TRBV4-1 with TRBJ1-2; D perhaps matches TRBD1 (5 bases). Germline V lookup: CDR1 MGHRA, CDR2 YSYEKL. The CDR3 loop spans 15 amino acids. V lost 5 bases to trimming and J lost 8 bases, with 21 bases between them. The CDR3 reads CASSTSWGPMSGYTF. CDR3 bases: TGCGCCAGCAGCACGTCCTGGGGCCCTATGAGCGGCTACACCTTC.

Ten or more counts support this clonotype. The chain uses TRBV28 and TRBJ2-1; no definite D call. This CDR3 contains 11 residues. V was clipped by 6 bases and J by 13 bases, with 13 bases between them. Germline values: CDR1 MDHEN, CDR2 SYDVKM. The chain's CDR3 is CASSPDRYQFF. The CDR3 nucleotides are TGTGCCAGCAGCCCGGACCGATACCAGTTCTTC.

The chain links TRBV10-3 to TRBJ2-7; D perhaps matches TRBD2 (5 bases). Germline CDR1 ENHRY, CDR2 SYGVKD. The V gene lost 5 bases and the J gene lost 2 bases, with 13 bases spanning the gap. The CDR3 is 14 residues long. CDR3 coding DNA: TGTGCCATCAGTAGTGGAGGCGTCCCCTACGAGCAGTACTTC. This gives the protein CAISSGGVPYEQYF.

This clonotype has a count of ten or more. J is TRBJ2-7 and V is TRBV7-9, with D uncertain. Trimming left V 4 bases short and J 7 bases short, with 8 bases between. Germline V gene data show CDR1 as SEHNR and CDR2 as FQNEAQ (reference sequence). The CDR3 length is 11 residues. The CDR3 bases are TGTGCCAGCAGCTCCGGACCGGAGCAGTACTTC. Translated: CASSSGPEQYF.

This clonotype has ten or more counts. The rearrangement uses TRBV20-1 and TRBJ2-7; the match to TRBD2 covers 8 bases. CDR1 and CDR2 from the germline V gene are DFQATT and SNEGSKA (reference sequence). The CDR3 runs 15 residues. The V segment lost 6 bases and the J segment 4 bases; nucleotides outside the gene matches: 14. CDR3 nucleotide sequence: TGCAGTGCCCAATCGGTGGCTAGCGGGCGTTACGAGCAGTACTTC. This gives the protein CSAQSVASGRYEQYF.

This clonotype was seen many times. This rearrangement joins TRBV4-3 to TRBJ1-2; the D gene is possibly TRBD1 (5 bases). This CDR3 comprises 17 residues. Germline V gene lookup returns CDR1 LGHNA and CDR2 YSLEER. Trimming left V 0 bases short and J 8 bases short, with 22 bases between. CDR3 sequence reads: CASSQDRWAGNLWGYTF. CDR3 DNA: TGCGCCAGCAGCCAAGATCGGTGGGCAGGGAATCTGTGGGGCTACACCTTC.

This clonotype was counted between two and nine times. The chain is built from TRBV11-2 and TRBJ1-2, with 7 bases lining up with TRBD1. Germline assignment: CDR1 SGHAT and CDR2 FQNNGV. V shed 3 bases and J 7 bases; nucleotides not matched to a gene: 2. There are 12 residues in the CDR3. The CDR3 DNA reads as TGTGCCAGCAGCTTCACAGGGGCTGGCTACACCTTC. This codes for CASSFTGAGYTF. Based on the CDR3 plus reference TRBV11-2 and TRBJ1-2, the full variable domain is EAGVAQSPRYKIIEKRQSVAFWCNPISGHATLYWYQQILGQGPKLLIQFQNNGVVDDSQLPKDRFSAERLKGVDSTLKIQPAKLEDSAVYLCASSFTGAGYTFGSGTRLTVV.

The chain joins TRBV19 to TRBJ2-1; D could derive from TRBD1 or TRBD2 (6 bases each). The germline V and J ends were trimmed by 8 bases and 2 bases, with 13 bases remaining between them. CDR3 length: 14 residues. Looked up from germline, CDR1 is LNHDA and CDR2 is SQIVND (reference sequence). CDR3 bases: TGTGCCAGTTCGGAGGGGGGAGCCTACAATGAGCAGTTCTTC. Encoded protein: CASSEGGAYNEQFF.

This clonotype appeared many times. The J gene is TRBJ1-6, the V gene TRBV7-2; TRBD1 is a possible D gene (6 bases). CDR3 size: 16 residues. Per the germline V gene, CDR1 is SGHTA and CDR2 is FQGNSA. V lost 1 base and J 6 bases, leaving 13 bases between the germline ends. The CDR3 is CASSLGAGQFNSPLHF. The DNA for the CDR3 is TGTGCCAGCAGCTTAGGGGCAGGACAGTTTAATTCACCCCTCCACTTT.

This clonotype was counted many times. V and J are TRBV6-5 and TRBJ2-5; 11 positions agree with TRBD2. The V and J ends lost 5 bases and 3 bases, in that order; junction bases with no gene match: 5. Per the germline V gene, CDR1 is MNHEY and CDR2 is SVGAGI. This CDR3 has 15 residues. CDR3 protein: CASSPLAGEEETQYF. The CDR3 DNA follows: TGTGCCAGCAGTCCACTAGCGGGAGAGGAAGAGACCCAGTACTTC.

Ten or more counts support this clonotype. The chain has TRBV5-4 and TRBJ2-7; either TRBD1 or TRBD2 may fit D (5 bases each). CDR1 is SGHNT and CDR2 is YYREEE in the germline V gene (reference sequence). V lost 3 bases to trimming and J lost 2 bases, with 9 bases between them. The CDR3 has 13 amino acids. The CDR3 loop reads CASSWGNTYEQYF. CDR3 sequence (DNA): TGTGCCAGCAGCTGGGGGAACACCTACGAGCAGTACTTC.

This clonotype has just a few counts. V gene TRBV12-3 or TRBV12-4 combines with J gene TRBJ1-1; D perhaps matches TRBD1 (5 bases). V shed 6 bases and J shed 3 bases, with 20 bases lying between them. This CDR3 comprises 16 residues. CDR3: CASSPTGGALDTEAFF. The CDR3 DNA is TGTGCCAGCAGCCCCACCGGAGGGGCGCTAGACACTGAAGCTTTCTTT.

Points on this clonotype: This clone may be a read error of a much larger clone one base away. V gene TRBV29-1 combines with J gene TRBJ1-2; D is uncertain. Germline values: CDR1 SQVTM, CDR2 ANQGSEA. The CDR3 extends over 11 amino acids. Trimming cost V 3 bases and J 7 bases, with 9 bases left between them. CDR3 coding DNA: TGCAGCGTTGAGGCCGACTTTGGCTACACCTTC. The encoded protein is CSVEADFGYTF.

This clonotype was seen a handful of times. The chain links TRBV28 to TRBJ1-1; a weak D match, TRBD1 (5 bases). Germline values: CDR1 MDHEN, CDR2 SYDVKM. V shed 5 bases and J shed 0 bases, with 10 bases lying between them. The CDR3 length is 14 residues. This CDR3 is CASSGGTMNTEAFF. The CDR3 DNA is TGTGCCAGCAGTGGGGGGACGATGAACACTGAAGCTTTCTTT.

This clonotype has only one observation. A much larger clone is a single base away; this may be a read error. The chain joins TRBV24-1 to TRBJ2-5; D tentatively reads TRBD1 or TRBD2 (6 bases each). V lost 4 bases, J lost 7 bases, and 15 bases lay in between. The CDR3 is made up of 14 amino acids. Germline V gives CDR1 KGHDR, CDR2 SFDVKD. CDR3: CATSDPDGGGTQYF. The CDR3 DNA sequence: TGTGCCACCAGTGACCCCGATGGAGGGGGGACCCAGTACTTC.

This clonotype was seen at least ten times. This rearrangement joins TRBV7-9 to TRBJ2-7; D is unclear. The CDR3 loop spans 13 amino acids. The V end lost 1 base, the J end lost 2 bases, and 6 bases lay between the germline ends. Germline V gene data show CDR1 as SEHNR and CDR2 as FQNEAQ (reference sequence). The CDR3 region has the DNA TGTGCCAGCAGCTTAGGAATGGCCTACGAGCAGTACTTC. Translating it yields CASSLGMAYEQYF.

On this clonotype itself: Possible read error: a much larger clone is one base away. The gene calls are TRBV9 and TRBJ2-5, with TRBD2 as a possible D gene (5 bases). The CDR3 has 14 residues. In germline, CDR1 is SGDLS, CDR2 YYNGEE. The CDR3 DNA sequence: TGTGCCAGCGGCGTAGATGGTAGCGTCGAGACCCAGTACTTC. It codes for CASGVDGSVETQYF.

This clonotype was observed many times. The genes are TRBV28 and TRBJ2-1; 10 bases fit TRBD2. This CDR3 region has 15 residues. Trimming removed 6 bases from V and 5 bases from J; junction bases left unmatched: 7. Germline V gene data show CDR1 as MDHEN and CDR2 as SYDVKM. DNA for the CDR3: TGTGCCAGCAGCTCTGATCTAGCGGGGGACAATGAGCAGTTCTTC. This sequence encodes CASSSDLAGDNEQFF.

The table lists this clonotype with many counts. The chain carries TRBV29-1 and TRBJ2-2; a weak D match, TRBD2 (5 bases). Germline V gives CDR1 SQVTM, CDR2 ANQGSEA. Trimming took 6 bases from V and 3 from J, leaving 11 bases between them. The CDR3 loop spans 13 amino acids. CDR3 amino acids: CSVILEDTGELFF. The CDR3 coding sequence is TGCAGCGTCATCCTGGAGGACACCGGGGAGCTGTTTTTT.

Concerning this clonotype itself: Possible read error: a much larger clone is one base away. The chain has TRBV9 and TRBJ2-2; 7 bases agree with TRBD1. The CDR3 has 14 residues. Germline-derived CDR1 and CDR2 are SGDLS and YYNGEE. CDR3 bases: TGTGCCAGCAGCCACACAGGGGCCACCGGGGAGCCGTTTTTT. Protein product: CASSHTGATGEPFF.

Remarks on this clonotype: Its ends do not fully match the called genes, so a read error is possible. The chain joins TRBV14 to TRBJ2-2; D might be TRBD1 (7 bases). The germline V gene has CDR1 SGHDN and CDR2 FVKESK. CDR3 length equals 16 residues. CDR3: CVSSPPRGARSGGLFF. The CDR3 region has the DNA TGTGTCAGCAGCCCCCCCAGGGGGGCAAGGTCAGGGGGGCTGTTTTTT.

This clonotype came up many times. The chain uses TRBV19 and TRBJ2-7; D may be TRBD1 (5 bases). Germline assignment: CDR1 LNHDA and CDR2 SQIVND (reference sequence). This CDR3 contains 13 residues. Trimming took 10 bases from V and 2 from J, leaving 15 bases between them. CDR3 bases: TGTGCCACCTCGGCCCAGGGCACCTACGAGCAGTACTTC. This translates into CATSAQGTYEQYF.

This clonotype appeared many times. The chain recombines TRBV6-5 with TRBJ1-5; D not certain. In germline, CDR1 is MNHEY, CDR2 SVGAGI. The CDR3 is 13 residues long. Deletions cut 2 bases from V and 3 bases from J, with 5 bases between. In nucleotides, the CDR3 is TGTGCCAGCAGTTACGACATCAATCAGCCCCAGCATTTT. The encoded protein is CASSYDINQPQHF.